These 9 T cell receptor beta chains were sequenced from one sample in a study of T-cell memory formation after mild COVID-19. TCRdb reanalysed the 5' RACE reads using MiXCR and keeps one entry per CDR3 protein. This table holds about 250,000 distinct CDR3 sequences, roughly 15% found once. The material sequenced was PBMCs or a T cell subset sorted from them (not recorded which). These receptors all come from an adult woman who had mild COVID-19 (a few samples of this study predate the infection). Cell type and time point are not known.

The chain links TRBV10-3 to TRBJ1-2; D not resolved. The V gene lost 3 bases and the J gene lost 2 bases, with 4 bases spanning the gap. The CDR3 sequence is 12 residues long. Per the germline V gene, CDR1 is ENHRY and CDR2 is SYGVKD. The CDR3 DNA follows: TGTGCCATCAGTGATCAGAACTATGGCTACACCTTC. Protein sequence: CAISDQNYGYTF.

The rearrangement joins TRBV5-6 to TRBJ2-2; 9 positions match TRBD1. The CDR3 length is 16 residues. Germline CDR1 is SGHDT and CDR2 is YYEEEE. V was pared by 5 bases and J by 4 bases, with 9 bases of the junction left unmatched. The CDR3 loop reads CASRIGGQGLTGELFF. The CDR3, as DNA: TGTGCCAGCAGAATAGGGGGACAGGGTCTCACCGGGGAGCTGTTTTTT.

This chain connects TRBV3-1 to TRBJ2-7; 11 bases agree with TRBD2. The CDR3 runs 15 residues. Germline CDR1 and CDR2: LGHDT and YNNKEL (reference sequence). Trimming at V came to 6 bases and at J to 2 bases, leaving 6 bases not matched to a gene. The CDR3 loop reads CASSFTSGGPYEQYF. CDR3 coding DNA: TGTGCCAGCAGTTTCACTAGCGGGGGACCCTACGAGCAGTACTTC.

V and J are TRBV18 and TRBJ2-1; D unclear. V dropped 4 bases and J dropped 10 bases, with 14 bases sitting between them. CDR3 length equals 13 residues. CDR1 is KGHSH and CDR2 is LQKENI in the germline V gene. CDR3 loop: CASSQAHLREQFF. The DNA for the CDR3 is TGTGCCAGCTCACAGGCCCACCTCAGGGAGCAGTTCTTC.

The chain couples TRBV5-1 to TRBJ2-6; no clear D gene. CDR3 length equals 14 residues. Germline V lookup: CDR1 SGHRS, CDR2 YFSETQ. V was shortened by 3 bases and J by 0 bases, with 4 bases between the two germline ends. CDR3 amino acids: CASSSGSGANVLTF. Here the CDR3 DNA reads TGCGCCAGCAGCTCCGGCTCTGGGGCCAACGTCCTGACTTTC.

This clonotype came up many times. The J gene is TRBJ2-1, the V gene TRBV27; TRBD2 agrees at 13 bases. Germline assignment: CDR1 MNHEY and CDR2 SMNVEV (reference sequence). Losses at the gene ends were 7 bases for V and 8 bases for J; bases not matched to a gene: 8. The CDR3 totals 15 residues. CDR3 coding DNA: TGTGCCAGCACCCCAGGACTAGCGGGAGTGTATGAGCAGTTCTTC. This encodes CASTPGLAGVYEQFF.

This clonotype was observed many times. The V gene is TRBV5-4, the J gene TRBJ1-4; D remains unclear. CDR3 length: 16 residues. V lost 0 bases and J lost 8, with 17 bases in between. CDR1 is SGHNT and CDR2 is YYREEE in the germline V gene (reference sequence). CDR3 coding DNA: TGTGCCAGCAGCTTGGAGGTGGCGATAGCAGACGAAAAACTGTTTTTT. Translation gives CASSLEVAIADEKLFF.

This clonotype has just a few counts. The CDR3 DNA follows: TGTGCCAGCAGTTTAGGTGGTGGGGGGAATTCACCCCTCCACTTT. Its translation: CASSLGGGGNSPLHF. The J gene is TRBJ1-6, the V gene TRBV12-3 or TRBV12-4, with D tentatively TRBD1 (5 bases). CDR3 length: 15 amino acids. Trimming stripped 1 base from V and 7 bases from J, with 11 bases between.

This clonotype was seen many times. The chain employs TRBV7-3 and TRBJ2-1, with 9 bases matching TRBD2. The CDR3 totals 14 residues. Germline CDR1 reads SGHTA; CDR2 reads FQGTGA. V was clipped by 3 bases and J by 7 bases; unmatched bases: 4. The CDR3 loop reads CASSFSGRSNEQFF. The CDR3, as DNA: TGTGCCAGCAGCTTTAGCGGGAGAAGTAATGAGCAGTTCTTC.